These T cell receptor beta chains were read from a single sample in a study of T cells in Graves' hyperthyroidism and ophthalmopathy. Via MiXCR, TCRdb re-called the multiplex PCR reads, giving one row per CDR3 protein. The table includes about 600,000 distinct CDR3 sequences, more than 15% detected once. The sample taken for sequencing was blood. These TCRs come from a woman aged 40 to 50 with Graves' ophthalmopathy. The CDR3 runs from the conserved cysteine through the conserved F or W. A D gene is named only where the DNA matches it firmly. The listing skips clone size in some rows; elsewhere it reads once, few, many or a size class.

>TRBJ2-7|TRBV5-1|NA|NA
CASSLAGGGAYEQYF
TGCGCCAGCAGCTTGGCAGGTGGGGGAGCCTACGAGCAGTACTTC
>TRBJ2-7|TRBV2|TRBD1|many
CASNGQGSYEQYF
TGTGCCAGCAATGGACAGGGCTCCTACGAGCAGTACTTC
>TRBJ2-3|TRBV5-1|NA|NA
CASSFGQAYSTDTQYF
TGCGCCAGCAGCTTCGGGCAGGCATATAGCACAGATACGCAGTATTTT
>TRBJ2-1|TRBV11-2|NA|many
CASVLVAKNNEQFF
TGTGCCAGCGTCCTAGTGGCGAAAAACAATGAGCAGTTCTTC
>TRBJ1-2|TRBV12-3/TRBV12-4|NA|many
CASSFGEGNGYTF
TGTGCCAGCAGTTTCGGGGAGGGAAATGGCTACACCTTC
>TRBJ2-5|TRBV5-1|NA|NA
CASSFSSRGQETQYF
TGCGCCAGCAGCTTTTCCTCGAGAGGGCAAGAGACCCAGTACTTC
>TRBJ1-2|TRBV20-1|NA|many
CSARGDGSRYGYTF
TGCAGTGCTAGGGGGGACGGCAGCCGCTATGGCTACACCTTC
>TRBJ1-1|TRBV19|NA|NA
CASSINGRGVVGAEAFF
TGTGCCAGTAGTATAAACGGCAGGGGTGTGGTGGGCGCTGAAGCTTTCTTT
>TRBJ2-1|TRBV6-2/TRBV6-3|NA|NA
CASNSMGLRNEQFF
TGTGCCAGTAACTCCATGGGACTCCGGAATGAGCAGTTCTTC
>TRBJ2-3|TRBV5-6|NA|NA
CASSDLIGTDTQYF
TGTGCCAGCAGCGACTTGATCGGCACAGATACGCAGTATTTT
>TRBJ2-1|TRBV5-5|TRBD2|few
CASSVGRGLYNEQFF
TGTGCCAGCAGCGTCGGGAGGGGACTTTACAATGAGCAGTTCTTC
>TRBJ2-7|TRBV28|NA|many
CASRGGGTATYEQYF
TGTGCCAGCAGAGGGGGAGGGACAGCGACCTACGAGCAGTACTTC
>TRBJ1-3|TRBV11-2|NA|many
CASGGSGNTIYF
TGTGCCAGCGGCGGCTCTGGAAACACCATATATTTT
>TRBJ2-1|TRBV11-2|NA|NA
CASRQLGVDEQFF
TGTGCCAGCAGGCAACTAGGGGTTGATGAGCAGTTCTTC
>TRBJ1-3|TRBV7-8|NA|NA
CASSLAPGSSGNTIYF
TGTGCCAGCAGCTTAGCGCCAGGTAGCTCTGGAAACACCATATATTTT
>TRBJ2-5|TRBV20-1|TRBD1|many
CSASQGARETQYF
TGCAGTGCTAGTCAGGGGGCCCGGGAGACCCAGTACTTC
>TRBJ2-6|TRBV7-2|NA|NA
CASSIRQGGGANVLTF
TGTGCCAGCAGCATACGACAGGGAGGTGGGGCCAACGTCCTGACTTTC
>TRBJ1-6|TRBV15|NA|NA
CATSRDFRGSPLHF
TGTGCCACCAGCAGAGATTTCAGGGGATCACCCCTCCACTTT
>TRBJ1-1|TRBV3-1|NA|many
CASSQHSQREYTEAFF
TGTGCCAGCAGCCAACACTCACAACGGGAATACACTGAAGCTTTCTTT
>TRBJ2-7|TRBV7-9|TRBD1|many
CAGGTGGYEQYF
TGTGCCGGAGGGACAGGGGGCTACGAGCAGTACTTC
>TRBJ1-1|TRBV7-2|TRBD1|NA
CASSSRDRVRTEAFF
TGTGCCAGCAGCTCCCGGGACAGGGTTCGCACTGAAGCTTTCTTT
>TRBJ1-3|TRBV19|NA|NA
CATGAVGNTIYF
TGTGCCACCGGGGCTGTTGGAAACACCATATATTTT
>TRBJ2-7|TRBV14|TRBD2|few
CASSPWNPSGRTYEQYF
TGTGCCAGCAGCCCCTGGAACCCTAGCGGGCGCACCTACGAGCAGTACTTC
>TRBJ1-2|TRBV10-3|NA|few
CAISERADGYTF
TGTGCCATCAGTGAGCGGGCTGATGGCTACACCTTC
>TRBJ1-2|TRBV5-1|NA|NA
CAGSLEQGADYTF
TGCGCCGGCAGCTTGGAACAGGGAGCCGACTACACCTTC
>TRBJ2-7|TRBV20-1|TRBD1|few
CSASLNPGTENEQYF
TGCAGTGCTAGCCTAAACCCCGGGACAGAAAACGAGCAGTACTTC
>TRBJ2-3|TRBV2|TRBD1|many
CASSESRWTGRSTDTQYF
TGTGCCAGCAGTGAGAGCCGATGGACAGGAAGAAGCACAGATACGCAGTATTTT
>TRBJ2-3|TRBV12-3/TRBV12-4|TRBD2|many
CASSLLAGGIHATQYF
TGTGCCAGCAGTTTACTAGCGGGGGGGATTCATGCTACGCAGTATTTT
>TRBJ2-7|TRBV7-3|NA|many
CASSSAEGYEQYF
TGTGCCAGCAGCTCCGCTGAAGGGTACGAGCAGTACTTC
>TRBJ2-3|TRBV4-1|NA|many
CASSQVKGEGEAQYF
TGCGCCAGCAGCCAAGTAAAGGGGGAGGGTGAGGCGCAGTATTTT
>TRBJ2-1|TRBV9|TRBD2|NA
CASSLSSLAVYNEQFF
TGTGCCAGCAGCTTAAGTAGTCTAGCGGTCTACAATGAGCAGTTCTTC
>TRBJ2-3|TRBV30|NA|many
CAWSLIGASTDTQYF
TGTGCCTGGAGTCTTATAGGGGCCAGCACAGATACGCAGTATTTT
>TRBJ1-3|TRBV6-1|TRBD1|few
CASSWRTGSGNTIYF
TGTGCCAGCAGTTGGAGGACAGGGTCGGGAAACACCATATATTTT
>TRBJ2-7|TRBV30|NA|NA
CAWSVRGAGYEQYF
TGTGCCTGGAGTGTACGGGGGGCAGGCTACGAGCAGTACTTC
>TRBJ2-6|TRBV28|NA|many
CASSTDLISGANVLTF
TGTGCCAGCAGTACCGACTTGATCTCTGGGGCCAACGTCCTGACTTTC
>TRBJ2-2|TRBV6-1|NA|NA
CASGDKGNTGELFF
TGTGCCAGCGGGGACAAGGGGAACACCGGGGAGCTGTTTTTT
>TRBJ2-5|TRBV20-1|NA|many
CSASSETQYF
TGCAGTGCTAGTTCTGAGACCCAGTACTTC
>TRBJ2-1|TRBV27|TRBD2|few
CASSALLAGGPYNEQFF
TGTGCCAGCAGTGCACTCCTAGCGGGAGGGCCCTACAATGAGCAGTTCTTC
>TRBJ1-1|TRBV5-1|TRBD1|many
CASSQTTGWNTEAFF
TGCGCCAGCAGCCAGACGACAGGGTGGAACACTGAAGCTTTCTTT
>TRBJ2-3|TRBV7-3|NA|many
CASSLMGGAGDTQYF
TGTGCCAGCAGCTTAATGGGCGGGGCTGGCGATACGCAGTATTTT
>TRBJ1-2|TRBV6-1|NA|few
CASRQQGGLYGYTF
TGTGCCAGCAGACAACAGGGAGGCCTATATGGCTACACCTTC
>TRBJ1-5|TRBV3-1|NA|NA
CASSQGGGGGNQPQHF
TGTGCCAGCAGCCAAGGAGGTGGGGGGGGCAATCAGCCCCAGCATTTT
>TRBJ2-2|TRBV12-3/TRBV12-4|NA|NA
CASTRGHGGELFF
TGTGCCAGCACTAGGGGCCACGGCGGGGAGCTGTTTTTT
>TRBJ2-6|TRBV27|NA|NA
CASRPWGANVLTF
TGTGCCAGCAGGCCGTGGGGGGCCAACGTCCTGACTTTC
>TRBJ1-6|TRBV5-1|TRBD1|few
CASSLSGGENSPLHF
TGCGCCAGCAGCTTGTCAGGGGGTGAAAATTCACCCCTCCACTTT
>TRBJ1-2|TRBV11-2|NA|NA
CASSLEAGGYTF
TGTGCCAGCAGCTTAGAAGCAGGAGGCTACACCTTC
>TRBJ2-2|TRBV12-5|NA|NA
CASGSGGTAGEPFF
TGTGCTAGTGGCTCCGGTGGGACCGCCGGGGAGCCGTTTTTT